This T cell receptor beta chain was sequenced during a study of blood T cell repertoires in COVID-19 (dated by TCRdb to the early 2020s). Regarding the research as a whole: The collaborator samples originated in the United States, Italy and Spain and spanned the acute and convalescent phases of COVID-19. The dataset comprised deeply sampled blood TCRbeta repertoires from subjects exposed to, actively infected with, or recovered from COVID-19. A de-identified subject ID, COVID-19 status, age in years and sex were almost always included in the sample metadata. HLA class I and class II types, where available, came from metadata supplied by the sample provider rather than from assay-based typing. The material from the prospective study consisted of cDNA or gDNA derived from T cells, B-cell-depleted T cells, or PBMCs. The samples were drawn from two sources: the first 160 participants of the ongoing ImmuneRACE study, and 1,200 or so subjects contributed by 6 global collaborators. A freely available public database, intended as a resource for researchers studying the immune response to SARS-CoV-2, is where the repertoires were released.

V gives up 0 bases and J gives up 8 bases, and the segment between their germline ends measures 11 bases. The CDR3 holds 14 amino acids from the cysteine to the phenylalanine. Only the CDR3 DNA is retained, 42 bases long and in frame from the first base. Via the germline V gene, CDR1 is MNHEY and CDR2 SVGAGI. TCRbeta CDR3 regions were amplified from genomic DNA by means of the immunoSEQ Assay, a bias-controlled multiplex PCR. The paper's data handling went like this. The number of nucleated cells in each sample was estimated by amplification of reference gene primers within the assay. Sequence reads were collapsed and filtered to measure the absolute abundance of every unique TCRbeta CDR3 rearrangement. For each sample, productive Simpson clonality was calculated by taking the square root of Simpson's diversity index across productive rearrangements. The table comes from immuneACCESS by way of TCRdb, which keeps in-frame sequences with V and J called. Part of the clones is missing from these tables; in studies checked, under half for an unresolved V gene and the rest for unknown reasons. V and J calls plus clone size are reproduced from that table; the DNA served to infer D and trimming. This sample lists about 140,000 clones; around 83% were detected once. About 8.9% of the sample is taken by the ten largest.

Turning to this clone: Its antigen is still unknown. No much larger clone is present one base from it, and per-base qualities are unavailable.

Broader findings and caveats from the paper: The amount of clinical and demographic metadata varied by source and participant and was provided uncurated.

At one collaborating source in Seattle, patients were enrolled during active infection and were followed longitudinally through the course of disease. Whole blood was collected in K2EDTA tubes by collaborating institutions according to the institutions' own protocols. For TCRbeta analysis, collaborators shipped samples in one of three forms: frozen whole blood, isolated PBMCs, or DNA extracted from either of those sample types. The chain uses TRBV6-5 and TRBJ2-1; D gene: possibly TRBD2, on 5 matching bases. The sequence was collected from a man aged 25-45 years with COVID-19, enrolled during active disease. Source material: peripheral blood. The CDR3 amino acid sequence is: CASSYSEAGHEQFF. Read as DNA, the sequence is TGTGCCAGCAGTTACTCGGAGGCAGGCCATGAGCAGTTCTTC.